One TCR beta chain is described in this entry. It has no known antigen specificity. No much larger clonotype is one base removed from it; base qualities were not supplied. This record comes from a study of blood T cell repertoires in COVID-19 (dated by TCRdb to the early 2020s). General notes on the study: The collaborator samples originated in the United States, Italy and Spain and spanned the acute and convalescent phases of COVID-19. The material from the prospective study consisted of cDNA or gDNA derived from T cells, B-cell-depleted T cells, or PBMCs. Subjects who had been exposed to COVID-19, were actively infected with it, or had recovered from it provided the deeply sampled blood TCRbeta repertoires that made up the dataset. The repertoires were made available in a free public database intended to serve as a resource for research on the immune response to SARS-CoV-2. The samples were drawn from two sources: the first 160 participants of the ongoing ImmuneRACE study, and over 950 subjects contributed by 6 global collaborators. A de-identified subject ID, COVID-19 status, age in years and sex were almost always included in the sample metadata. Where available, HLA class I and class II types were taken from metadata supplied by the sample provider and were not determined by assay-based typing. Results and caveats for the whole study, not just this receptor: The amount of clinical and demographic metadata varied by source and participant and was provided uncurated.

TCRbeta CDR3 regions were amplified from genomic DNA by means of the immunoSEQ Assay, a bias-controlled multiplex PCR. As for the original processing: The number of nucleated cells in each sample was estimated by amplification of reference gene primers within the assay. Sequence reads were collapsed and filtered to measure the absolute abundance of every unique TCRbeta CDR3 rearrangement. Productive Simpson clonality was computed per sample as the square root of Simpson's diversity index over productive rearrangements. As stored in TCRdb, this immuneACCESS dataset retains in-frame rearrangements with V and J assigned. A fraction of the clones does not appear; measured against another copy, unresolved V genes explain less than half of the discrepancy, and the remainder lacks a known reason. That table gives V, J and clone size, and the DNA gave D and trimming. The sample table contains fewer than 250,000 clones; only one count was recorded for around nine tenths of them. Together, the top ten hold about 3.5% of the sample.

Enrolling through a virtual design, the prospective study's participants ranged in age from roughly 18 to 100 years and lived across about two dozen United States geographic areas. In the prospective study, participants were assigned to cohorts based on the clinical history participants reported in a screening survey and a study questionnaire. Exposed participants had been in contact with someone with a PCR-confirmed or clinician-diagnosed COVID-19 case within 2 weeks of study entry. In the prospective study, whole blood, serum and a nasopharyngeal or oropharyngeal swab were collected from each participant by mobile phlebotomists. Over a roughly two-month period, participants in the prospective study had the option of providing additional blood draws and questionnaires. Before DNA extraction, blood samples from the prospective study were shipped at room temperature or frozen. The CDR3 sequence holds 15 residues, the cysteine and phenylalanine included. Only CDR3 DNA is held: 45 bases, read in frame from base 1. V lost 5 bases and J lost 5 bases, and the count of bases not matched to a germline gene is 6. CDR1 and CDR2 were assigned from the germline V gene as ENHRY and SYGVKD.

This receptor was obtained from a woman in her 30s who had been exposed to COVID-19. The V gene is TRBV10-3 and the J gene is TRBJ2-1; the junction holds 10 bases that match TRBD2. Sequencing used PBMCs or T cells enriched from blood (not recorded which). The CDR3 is CAISSPSGSHNEQFF. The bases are TGTGCCATCAGTTCCCCTAGCGGGAGCCACAATGAGCAGTTCTTC.